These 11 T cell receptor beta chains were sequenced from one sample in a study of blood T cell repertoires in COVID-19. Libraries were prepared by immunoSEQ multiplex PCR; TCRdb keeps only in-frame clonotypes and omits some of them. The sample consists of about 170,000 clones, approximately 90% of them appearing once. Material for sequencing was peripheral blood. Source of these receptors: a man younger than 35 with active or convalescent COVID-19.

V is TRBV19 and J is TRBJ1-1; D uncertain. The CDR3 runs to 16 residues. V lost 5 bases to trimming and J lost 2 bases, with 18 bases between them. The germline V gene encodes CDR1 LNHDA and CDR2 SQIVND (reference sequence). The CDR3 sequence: CASSDAPLLFNTEAFF. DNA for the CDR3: TGTGCCAGTAGTGATGCCCCGCTACTATTTAACACTGAAGCTTTCTTT.

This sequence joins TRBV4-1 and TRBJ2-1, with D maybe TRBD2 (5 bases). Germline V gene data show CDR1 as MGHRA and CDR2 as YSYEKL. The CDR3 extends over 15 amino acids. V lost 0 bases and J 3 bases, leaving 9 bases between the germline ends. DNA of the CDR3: TGCGCCAGCAGCCAAGAAAGCGGAAGCTACAATGAGCAGTTCTTC. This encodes CASSQESGSYNEQFF.

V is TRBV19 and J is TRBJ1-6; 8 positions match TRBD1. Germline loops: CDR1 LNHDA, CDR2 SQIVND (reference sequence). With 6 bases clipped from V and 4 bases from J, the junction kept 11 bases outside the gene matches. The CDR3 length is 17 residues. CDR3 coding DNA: TGTGCCAGTAGCCTTCCCGGACAGGGTGGATATAATTCACCCCTCCACTTT. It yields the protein CASSLPGQGGYNSPLHF.

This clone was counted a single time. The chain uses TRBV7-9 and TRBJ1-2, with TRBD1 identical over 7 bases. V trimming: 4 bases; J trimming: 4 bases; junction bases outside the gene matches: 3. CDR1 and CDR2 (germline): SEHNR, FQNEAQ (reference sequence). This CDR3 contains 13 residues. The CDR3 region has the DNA TGTGCCAGCAGCTCGACAGGGTTCTATGGCTACACCTTC. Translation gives CASSSTGFYGYTF. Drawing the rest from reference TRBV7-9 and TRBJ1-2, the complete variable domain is DTGVSQNPRHKITKRGQNVTFRCDPISEHNRLYWYRQTLGQGPEFLTYFQNEAQLEKSRLLSDRFSAERPKGSFSTLEIQRTEQGDSAMYLCASSSTGFYGYTFGSGTRLTVV.

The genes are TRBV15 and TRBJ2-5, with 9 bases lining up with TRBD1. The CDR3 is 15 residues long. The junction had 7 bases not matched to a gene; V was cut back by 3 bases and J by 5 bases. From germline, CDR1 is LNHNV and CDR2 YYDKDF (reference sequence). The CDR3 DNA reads TGTGCCACCAGCAGGGGGGGACAGGGAGGGGAGACCCAGTACTTC. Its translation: CATSRGGQGGETQYF.

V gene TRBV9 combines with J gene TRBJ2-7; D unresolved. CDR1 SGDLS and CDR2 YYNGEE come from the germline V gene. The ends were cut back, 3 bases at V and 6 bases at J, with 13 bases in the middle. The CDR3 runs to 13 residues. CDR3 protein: CASSANLNGEQYF. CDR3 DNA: TGTGCCAGCAGCGCGAACCTTAACGGCGAGCAGTACTTC.

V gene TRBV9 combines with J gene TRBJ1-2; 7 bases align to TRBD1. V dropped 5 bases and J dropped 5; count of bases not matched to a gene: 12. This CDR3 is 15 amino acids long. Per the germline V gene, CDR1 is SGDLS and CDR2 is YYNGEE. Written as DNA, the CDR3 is TGTGCCAGCAGTCGGGACAGCTATGGCCTTTATGGCTACACCTTC. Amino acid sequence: CASSRDSYGLYGYTF. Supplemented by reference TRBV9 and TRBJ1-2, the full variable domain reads DSGVTQTPKHLITATGQRVTLRCSPRSGDLSVYWYQQSLDQGLQFLIQYYNGEERAKGNILERFSAQQFPDLHSELNLSSLELGDSALYFCASSRDSYGLYGYTFGSGTRLTVV.

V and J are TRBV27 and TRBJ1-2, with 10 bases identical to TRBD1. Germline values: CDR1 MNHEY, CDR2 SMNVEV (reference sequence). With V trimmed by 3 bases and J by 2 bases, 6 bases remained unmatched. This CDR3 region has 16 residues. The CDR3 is CASSFNPGQGNYGYTF. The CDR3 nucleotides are TGTGCCAGCAGTTTCAACCCGGGACAGGGGAACTATGGCTACACCTTC.

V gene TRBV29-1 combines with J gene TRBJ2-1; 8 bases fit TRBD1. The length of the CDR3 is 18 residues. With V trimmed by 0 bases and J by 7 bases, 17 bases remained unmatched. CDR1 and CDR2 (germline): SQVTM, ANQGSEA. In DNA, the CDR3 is TGCAGCGTTGAAGATCTAGGGGGACAGGACCCAAATGGGAATGAGCAGTTCTTC. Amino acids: CSVEDLGGQDPNGNEQFF.

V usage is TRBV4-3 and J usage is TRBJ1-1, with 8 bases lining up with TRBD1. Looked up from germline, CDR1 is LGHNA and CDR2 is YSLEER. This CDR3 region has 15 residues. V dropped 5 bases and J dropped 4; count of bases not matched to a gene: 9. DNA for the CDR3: TGCGCCAGCAGCGCCCGACAGGGGCCAGCCACTGAAGCTTTCTTT. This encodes CASSARQGPATEAFF.

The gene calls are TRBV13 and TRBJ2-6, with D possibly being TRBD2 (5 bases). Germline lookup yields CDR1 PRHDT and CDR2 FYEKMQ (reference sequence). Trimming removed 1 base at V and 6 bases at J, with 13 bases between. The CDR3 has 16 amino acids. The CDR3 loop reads CASSLESAGKANVLTF. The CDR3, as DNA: TGTGCCAGCAGCTTAGAGTCGGCGGGCAAGGCCAACGTCCTGACTTTC.